Reported below is one T cell receptor beta chain. These data belong to a study of blood T cell repertoires in COVID-19. Study information: T cells, B-cell-depleted T cells, or PBMCs provided the cDNA or gDNA that served as material.

Germline loops: CDR1 SGHRS, CDR2 YFSETQ. V shed 4 bases and J 2 bases; nucleotides not matched to a gene: 14. CDR3 length: 18 amino acids. Here immunoSEQ multiplex PCR was the method, and the copy in TCRdb shows in-frame clones only, minus some. The sample yields 450,000 to 500,000 clones, 75% to 90% seen once. The chain combines TRBV5-1 with TRBJ2-3; 9 bases are shared with TRBD1. Sequenced sample: peripheral blood. The TCR comes from a human donor in a cohort sampled during active COVID-19. CDR3: CASSRSPGTGPYTDTQYF. CDR3 DNA sequence: TGCGCCAGCAGCCGAAGTCCCGGGACAGGGCCCTACACAGATACGCAGTATTTT.